The entry below describes one T cell receptor (beta chain). This clonotype came up many times. Its cognate antigen has yet to be identified. No base qualities exist here, and no much larger clone lies one base off it. CDR1 SQVTM and CDR2 ANQGSEA were looked up in the germline V gene. The CDR3 goes from the cysteine to the phenylalanine over 15 residues. The DNA shown is the 45-base CDR3, in frame from base 1. Germline trimming amounts to 5 bases on V and 3 bases on J, with 8 as the count of junction bases outside the gene matches. This entry belongs to a study of tumor-infiltrating lymphocytes in primary liver carcinoma (dated by TCRdb to about 2017). General notes on the study: Of the five patients, three men and two women aged 30 to 69 years, four had hepatocellular carcinoma and one had combined HCC and intrahepatic cholangiocarcinoma. The study combined TCRbeta repertoire sequencing, expression microarrays and whole-exome sequencing across five regions of each liver tumor, with adjacent normal tissue and blood. Roughly 3.5 to 7.5 million productive TCRbeta reads were obtained per sample, and no significant difference in read depth was found between tissue types. A total of 35 or so specimens from 5 patients, comprising 25 or so tumor regions, 5 adjacent noncancerous liver tissues and 5 peripheral blood samples, were covered by TCRbeta repertoire sequencing. The five patients had tumors of stage T1-T3 N0M0, with maximum diameters ranging from roughly 4 to 11 cm. To link TCRbeta repertoire diversity to the local molecular phenotype, the 25 or so tumor region samples were profiled with Agilent mRNA microarrays. Reproducibility between technical replicate repertoires was high, with correlation coefficients above 0.95 and mean shared-clone rates approximately 0.91.

Without any cell sorting, total RNA and DNA were extracted together from approximately 20-30 mg of bulk tissue using the AllPrep DNA/RNA mini kit. Between late 2015 and early 2016, roughly five patients in China with histopathologically diagnosed primary liver carcinoma had their tumors surgically resected. At the time of sampling, the patients were treatment-naive and had chronic HBV infection. Five spatially separated regions were sampled from each tumor: the superior, inferior, left-lateral and right-lateral poles, plus the tumor centre. Histological examination found more than 75% viable tumor cells in every tumor sample. Pieces of fresh tumor and adjacent tissue were cut in half, with one half kept in RNAlater at -80 degrees C and the other half sent for histology. Study-wide conclusions, independent of this receptor: Pairs of tumor regions showed greater repertoire overlap (mean roughly 35%) than tumor-adjacent pairs (roughly 17%) or tumor-blood pairs (approximately 15%), which is consistent with antigen-driven expansion. Bulk unsorted samples precluded comparing CD4+ and CD8+ T cell repertoires. Compared with blood, tumors had a significantly larger share of the repertoire taken up by the top 250 clones (p = 0.039). Only about 7-24% of top clones were found in all five regions of a tumor, suggesting spatial heterogeneity of tumor-infiltrating T cells. Only the TCR beta chain was sequenced, so true repertoire diversity is likely underestimated because unpaired alpha chains were not captured. The study included only four or five patients, and the authors note findings should be validated in a larger study.

A constant-region primer and ProtoScript II reverse transcriptase were used to reverse-transcribe TCRbeta-specific cDNA from roughly 500 ng total RNA. Construction of the TCRbeta libraries relied on three nested rounds of multiplex PCR, following a slightly modified ARM-PCR procedure. Each of the first two PCR rounds ran for about 9 cycles and used multiplex TRBV1-TRBV30 forward primers together with a Cbeta reverse primer. A final 25-cycle PCR with Deep VentR polymerase added sample barcodes and Illumina adapters. Before sequencing, amplicons of 200-500 bp were gel-purified using a QIAquick gel extraction kit. The TCRbeta amplicons were sequenced with 250-bp paired-end reads on an Illumina HiSeq 2500. The source study handled its data this way. Trimmomatic v0.33 was used to quality-trim the reads, and FLASH v1.2.11 was used to merge paired reads so that full CDR3 sequences could be recovered. V, D and J germline segments were assigned to the rearranged TCRbeta sequences using MiGEC v1.2.1b. Clonotype statistics and Shannon-Wiener diversity indices were calculated with VDJtools v1.0.0. Except for diversity analysis, only each sample's 250 most abundant clonotypes were used in subsequent analyses to reduce sampling bias. TCRdb reanalyzed the raw reads on its own, using fastp at Q25 for trimming and MiXCR for clone calling, and kept in-frame beta chains. Entries are consolidated by CDR3 protein sequence, retaining the most common genes and DNA. TCRdb, rather than the study authors, made the V and J calls. This sample lists 95,000 to 100,000 distinct CDR3 sequences; around two thirds were detected once. The biggest ten clones account for 12% of the sample.

The rearrangement combines TRBV29-1 with TRBJ1-1, with 11 bases in between that match TRBD1. Material: liver tumor tissue from sampling region 2. The label giving this sample's cell subset or site can be read as: tumor region T2, inferior pole. The sequence came from a woman aged 60-75 years with primary liver carcinoma and hepatitis B virus infection. The CDR3 sequence is CSVLPGQGADTEAFF. The DNA is TGCAGCGTTTTACCTGGACAGGGGGCAGACACTGAAGCTTTCTTT.